The 2 T cell receptor beta chains below all came from one sample that was sequenced in a study of identical twins. Each CDR3 protein is one row after TCRdb ran MiXCR on the 5' RACE reads. The sample lists 500,000 to 600,000 distinct CDR3 sequences, less than 25% occurring once. In addition, the sample was reused for a study of T cells expressing NK-cell markers.

The material sequenced was CD4+ T cells sorted from blood. The receptors here all came from a woman aged 18-35 years in good health.

This clonotype was detected a few times. The chain employs TRBV11-2 and TRBJ2-1; D is possibly TRBD2 (6 bases). V lost 4 bases to trimming and J lost 0 bases, with 7 bases between them. The CDR3 runs 14 residues. Germline CDR1 reads SGHAT; CDR2 reads FQNNGV. CDR3 coding DNA: TGTGCCAGCAGCTGGGACTTCTCCTACAATGAGCAGTTCTTC. Translating gives CASSWDFSYNEQFF.

This clonotype was picked up a small number of times. V gene TRBV10-3 combines with J gene TRBJ1-1, with unresolved D. The V gene's germline CDR1 is ENHRY and CDR2 SYGVKD. V was pared by 3 bases and J by 3 bases, with 5 bases between. There are 12 residues in the CDR3. The CDR3 spells CAISEFHTEAFF. CDR3 DNA: TGTGCCATCAGTGAATTCCACACTGAAGCTTTCTTT.